This entry features one T cell receptor beta chain sequence. The antigen is unknown. Sequencing was performed with immunoSEQ multiplex PCR; in TCRdb, only in-frame clones are kept and a portion is missing. Among more than 150,000 clones, over 80% were seen once, and the ten largest hold approximately 9%. This sample was included in a study of T cell responses to AZD1222 COVID-19 vaccine. General observations from the study: Of spike-specific TCRs, nearly half reportedly target regions left unmutated in variants. The span of vaccine-associated CD4 TCRs extended across spike, with dominance at 160-218 and 743-854. The donors showed a predominance of white British ancestry and of females, with possible underestimation of clonal diversity. Repertoire collection took place solely once the T cell response had peaked.

Germline values: CDR1 LGHNA, CDR2 YSLEER. There are 15 residues in the CDR3. The V end lost 1 base, the J end lost 4 bases, and 13 bases lay between the germline ends. The sequence derives from an adult who received the AZD1222 COVID-19 vaccine. The rearrangement links TRBV4-3 to TRBJ2-5; D tentatively reads TRBD1 or TRBD2 (5 bases each). The sequenced sample was peripheral blood, obtained 28 days after the second AZD1222 dose. The CDR3 nucleotides are TGCGCCAGCAGCCAAGTGGGCAGGGCGGGAGAGACCCAGTACTTC. Translating it yields CASSQVGRAGETQYF.